This T cell receptor (beta chain) was profiled in a study of breast tumors, draining lymph nodes, adjacent tissues. TCRdb used MiXCR to reprocess the multiplex PCR reads, holding one entry per CDR3 protein. The data show 200,000 to 250,000 distinct CDR3 sequences, less than 40% seen once. Per germline, CDR1 MNHNS and CDR2 SASEGT. V was shortened by 3 bases and J by 1 base, with 8 bases between the two germline ends. The CDR3 runs to 14 residues. The lymph nodes were axillary draining lymph nodes from breast cancer patients. Study-wide findings and caveats: Tumor T cell lymph node origin was a supported hypothesis, not proven.

This clonotype has a count of ten or more. Its antigen remains unknown. The clonotype originates from a female donor with breast cancer. Some clones in this sample may be carry-over from other donors' samples. The chain is built from TRBV6-1 and TRBJ2-3, with D uncertain. The specimen was axillary lymph node tissue. DNA for the CDR3: TGTGCCAGCAGTGAGCAAAGGGGCACAGATACGCAGTATTTT. Protein: CASSEQRGTDTQYF.